This TCR beta chain was sequenced in a study of blood T cell repertoires in COVID-19. Study-wide background: The samples span acute and convalescent COVID-19 from the United States, Italy and Spain.

TCRdb's table, derived via immunoSEQ multiplex PCR, lists solely in-frame clones and lacks some. The table records some 80,000 clones, around 86% of them present only once. The CDR3 length is 16 residues. CDR1 is SGHRS and CDR2 is YFSETQ in the germline V gene. V was clipped by 4 bases and J by 5 bases, with 19 bases between them. This chain joins TRBV5-1 and TRBJ2-1; D might be TRBD2 (7 bases). The specimen was peripheral blood. This clonotype was obtained from a middle-aged man with active or convalescent COVID-19. The CDR3 nucleotides are TGCGCCAGCAGCCCCACCGTGGGGGGGCCCCACAATGAGCAGTTCTTC. It encodes CASSPTVGGPHNEQFF.